This T cell receptor (beta chain) was found in a study of cytomegalovirus exposure and HLA in healthy donors. Germline lookup yields CDR1 SGHAT and CDR2 FQNNGV. Between the trimmed V and J ends, which lost 1 base and 3 bases, there was a span of 7 bases. The CDR3 contains 14 residues. PCR amplification relied on 60 Vbeta primers (plus 13 Jbeta primers). Measured with immunoSEQ multiplex PCR; TCRdb has only the in-frame clones, and not every one. Among roughly 150,000 clones listed, nearly 80% were seen once. This clone was counted a few times. Input material: PBMCs. The gene calls are TRBV11-2 and TRBJ1-5; D gene ambiguous. This sequence originates from a woman between 40 and 50 years old in good health and CMV-seronegative. The CDR3 region is CASSLGRANQPQHF. CDR3 sequence (DNA): TGTGCCAGCAGCTTAGGGCGGGCCAATCAGCCCCAGCATTTT.